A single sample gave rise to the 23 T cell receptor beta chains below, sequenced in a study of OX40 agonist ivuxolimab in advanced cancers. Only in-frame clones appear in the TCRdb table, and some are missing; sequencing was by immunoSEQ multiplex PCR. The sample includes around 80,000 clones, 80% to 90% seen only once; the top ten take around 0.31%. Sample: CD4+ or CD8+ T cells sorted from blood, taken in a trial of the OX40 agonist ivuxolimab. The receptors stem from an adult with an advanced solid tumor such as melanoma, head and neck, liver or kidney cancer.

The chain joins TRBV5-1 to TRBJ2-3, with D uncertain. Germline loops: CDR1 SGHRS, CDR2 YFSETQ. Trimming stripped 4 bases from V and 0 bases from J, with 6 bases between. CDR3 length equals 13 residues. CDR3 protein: CASSPTSTDTQYF. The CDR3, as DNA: TGCGCCAGCAGCCCAACTAGCACAGATACGCAGTATTTT. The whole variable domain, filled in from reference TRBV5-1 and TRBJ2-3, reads KAGVTQTPRYLIKTRGQQVTLSCSPISGHRSVSWYQQTPGQGLQFLFEYFSETQRNKGNFPGRFSGRQFSNSRSEMNVSTLELGDSALYLCASSPTSTDTQYFGPGTRLTVL.

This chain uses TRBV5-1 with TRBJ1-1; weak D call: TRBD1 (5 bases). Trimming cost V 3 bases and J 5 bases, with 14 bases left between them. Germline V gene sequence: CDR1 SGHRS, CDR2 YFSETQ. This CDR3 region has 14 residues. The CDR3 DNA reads TGCGCCAGCAGCTGGACACCCCCGGGAACTGAAGCTTTCTTT. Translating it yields CASSWTPPGTEAFF.

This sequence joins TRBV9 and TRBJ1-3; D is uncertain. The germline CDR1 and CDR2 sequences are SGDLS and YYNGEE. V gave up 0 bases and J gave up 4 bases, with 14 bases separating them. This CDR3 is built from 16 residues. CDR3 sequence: CASSVVSSGRGNTIYF. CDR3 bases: TGTGCCAGCAGCGTAGTATCGTCAGGCAGGGGAAACACCATATATTTT.

For the CDR3, the DNA is TGTGCCAGCAGCGAGGGACTAGCGCGCTTCACAGATACGCAGTATTTT. Protein product: CASSEGLARFTDTQYF. This sequence joins TRBV9 and TRBJ2-3; 10 bases agree with TRBD2. CDR3 size: 16 residues. V was clipped by 3 bases and J by 2 bases; unmatched bases: 6. CDR1 and CDR2 (germline): SGDLS, YYNGEE.

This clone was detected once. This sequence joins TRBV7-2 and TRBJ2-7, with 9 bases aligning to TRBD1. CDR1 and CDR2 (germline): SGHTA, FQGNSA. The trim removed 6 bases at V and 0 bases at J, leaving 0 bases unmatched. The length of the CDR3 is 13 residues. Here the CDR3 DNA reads TGTGCCAGCAGGGGACAGGGCTCCTACGAGCAGTACGTC. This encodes CASRGQGSYEQYV.

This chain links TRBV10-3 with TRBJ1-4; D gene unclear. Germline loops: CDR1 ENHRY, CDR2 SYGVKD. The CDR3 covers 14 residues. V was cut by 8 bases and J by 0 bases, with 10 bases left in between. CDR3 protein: CAIADGSTNEKLFF. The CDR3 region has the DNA TGTGCCATCGCGGACGGTTCAACTAATGAAAAACTGTTTTTT.

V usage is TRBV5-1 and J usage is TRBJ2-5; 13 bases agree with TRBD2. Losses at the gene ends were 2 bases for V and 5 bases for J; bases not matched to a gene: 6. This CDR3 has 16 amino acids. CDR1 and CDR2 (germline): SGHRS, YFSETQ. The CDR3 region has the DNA TGCGCCAGCAGCTTTCCCGGGACTAGCGGGACGGAGACCCAGTACTTC. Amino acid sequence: CASSFPGTSGTETQYF.

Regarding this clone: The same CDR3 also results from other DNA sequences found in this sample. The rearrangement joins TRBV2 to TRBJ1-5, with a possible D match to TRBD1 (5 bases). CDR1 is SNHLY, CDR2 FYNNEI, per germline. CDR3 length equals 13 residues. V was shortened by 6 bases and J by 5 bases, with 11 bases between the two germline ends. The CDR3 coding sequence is TGTGCCAGCAGGACGCAGGGATATCAGCCCCAGCATTTT. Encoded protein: CASRTQGYQPQHF.

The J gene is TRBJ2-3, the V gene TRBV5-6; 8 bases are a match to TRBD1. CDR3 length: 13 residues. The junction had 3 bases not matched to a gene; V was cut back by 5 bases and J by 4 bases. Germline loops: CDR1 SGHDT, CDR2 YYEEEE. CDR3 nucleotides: TGTGCCAGCAGACAACAGGGGGCAGATACGCAGTATTTT. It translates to CASRQQGADTQYF.

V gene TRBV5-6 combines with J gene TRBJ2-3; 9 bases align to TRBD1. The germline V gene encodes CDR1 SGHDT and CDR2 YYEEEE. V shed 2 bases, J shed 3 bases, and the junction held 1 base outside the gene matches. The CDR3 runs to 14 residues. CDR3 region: CASSFGQGTDTQYF. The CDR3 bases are TGTGCCAGCAGCTTCGGACAGGGGACAGATACGCAGTATTTT.

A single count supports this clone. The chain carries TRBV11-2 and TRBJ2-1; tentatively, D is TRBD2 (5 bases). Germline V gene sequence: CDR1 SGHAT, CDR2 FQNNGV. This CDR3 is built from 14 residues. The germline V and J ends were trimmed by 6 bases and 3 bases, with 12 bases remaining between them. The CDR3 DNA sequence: TGTGCCAGCAGTACCTTAAGCGGCTACAATGAGCAGTTCTTC. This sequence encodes CASSTLSGYNEQFF.

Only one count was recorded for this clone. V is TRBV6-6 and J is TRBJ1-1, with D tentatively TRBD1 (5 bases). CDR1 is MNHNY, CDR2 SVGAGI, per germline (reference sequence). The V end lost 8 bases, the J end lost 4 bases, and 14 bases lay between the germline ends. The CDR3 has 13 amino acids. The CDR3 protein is CASRRRGGTEAFF. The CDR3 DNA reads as TGTGCCAGCCGCCGGAGGGGTGGCACTGAAGCTTTCTTT.

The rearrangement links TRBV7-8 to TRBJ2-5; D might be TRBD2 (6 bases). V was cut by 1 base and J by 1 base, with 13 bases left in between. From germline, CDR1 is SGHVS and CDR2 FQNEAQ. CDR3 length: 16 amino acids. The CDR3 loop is CASSLGALATQETQYF. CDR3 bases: TGTGCCAGCAGCTTAGGGGCCCTAGCGACCCAAGAGACCCAGTACTTC.

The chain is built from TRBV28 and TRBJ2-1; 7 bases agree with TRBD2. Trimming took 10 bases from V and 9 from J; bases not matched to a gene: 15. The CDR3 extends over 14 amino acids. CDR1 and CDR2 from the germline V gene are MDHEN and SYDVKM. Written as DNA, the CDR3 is TGTGCCATTGATTCGGGGAGGGCTCTTACTGAGCAGTTCTTC. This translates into CAIDSGRALTEQFF.

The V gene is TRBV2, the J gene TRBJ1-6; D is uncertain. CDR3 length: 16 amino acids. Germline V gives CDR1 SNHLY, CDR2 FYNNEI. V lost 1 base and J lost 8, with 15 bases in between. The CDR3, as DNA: TGTGCCAGCAGTGAAGGTCCTGGGAGAAGAGATTCACCCCTCCACTTT. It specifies CASSEGPGRRDSPLHF.

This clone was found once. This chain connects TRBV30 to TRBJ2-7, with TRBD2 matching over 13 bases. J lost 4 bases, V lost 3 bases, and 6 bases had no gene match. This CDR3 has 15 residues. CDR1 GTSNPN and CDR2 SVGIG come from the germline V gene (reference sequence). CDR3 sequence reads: CAWRRRTSGRYEQYF. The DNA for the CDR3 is TGTGCCTGGAGGCGCCGGACTAGCGGGAGATACGAGCAGTACTTC.

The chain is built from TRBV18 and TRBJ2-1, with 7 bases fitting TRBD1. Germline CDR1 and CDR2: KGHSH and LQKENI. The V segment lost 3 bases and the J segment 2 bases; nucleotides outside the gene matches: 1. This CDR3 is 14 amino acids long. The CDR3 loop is CASSPGTAYNEQFF. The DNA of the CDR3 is TGTGCCAGCTCACCCGGGACAGCCTACAATGAGCAGTTCTTC.

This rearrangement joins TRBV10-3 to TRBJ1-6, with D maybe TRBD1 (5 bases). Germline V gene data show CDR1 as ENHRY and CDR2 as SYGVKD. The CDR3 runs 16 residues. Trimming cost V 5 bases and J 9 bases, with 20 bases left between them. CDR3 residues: CAISSHFGASGSPLHF. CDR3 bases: TGTGCCATCAGTTCGCATTTCGGGGCGTCAGGTTCACCCCTCCACTTT.

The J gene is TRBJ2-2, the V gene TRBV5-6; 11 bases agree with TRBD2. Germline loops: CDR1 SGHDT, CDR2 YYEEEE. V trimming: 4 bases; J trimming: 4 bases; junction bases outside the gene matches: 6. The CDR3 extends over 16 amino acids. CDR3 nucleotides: TGTGCCAGCAGCCTGGGACTAGCGGAAATCACCGGGGAGCTGTTTTTT. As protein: CASSLGLAEITGELFF. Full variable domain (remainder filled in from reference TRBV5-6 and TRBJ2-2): DAGVTQSPTHLIKTRGQQVTLRCSPKSGHDTVSWYQQALGQGPQFIFQYYEEEERQRGNFPDRFSGHQFPNYSSELNVNALLLGDSALYLCASSLGLAEITGELFFGEGSRLTVL.

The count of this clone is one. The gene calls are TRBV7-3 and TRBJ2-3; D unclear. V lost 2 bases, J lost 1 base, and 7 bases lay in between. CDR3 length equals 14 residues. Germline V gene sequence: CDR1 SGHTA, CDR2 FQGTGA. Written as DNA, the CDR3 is TGTGCCAGCAGCTTATTCCCTGGCACAGATACGCAGTATTTT. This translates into CASSLFPGTDTQYF.

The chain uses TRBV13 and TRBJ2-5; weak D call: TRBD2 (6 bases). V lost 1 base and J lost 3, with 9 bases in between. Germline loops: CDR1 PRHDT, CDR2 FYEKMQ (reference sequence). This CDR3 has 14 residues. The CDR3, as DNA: TGTGCCAGCAGCTTAGTCGGCGGGGAAGAGACCCAGTACTTC. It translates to CASSLVGGEETQYF.

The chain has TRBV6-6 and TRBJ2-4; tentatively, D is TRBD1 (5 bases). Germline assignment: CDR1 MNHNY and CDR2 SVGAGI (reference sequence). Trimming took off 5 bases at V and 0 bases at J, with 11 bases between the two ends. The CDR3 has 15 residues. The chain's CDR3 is CASSGANIAKNIQYF. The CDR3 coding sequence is TGTGCCAGCAGTGGGGCCAATATAGCCAAAAACATTCAGTACTTC.

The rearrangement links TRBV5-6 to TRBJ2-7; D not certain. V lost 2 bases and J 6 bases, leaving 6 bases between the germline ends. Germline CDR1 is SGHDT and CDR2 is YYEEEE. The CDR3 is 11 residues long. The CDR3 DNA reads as TGTGCCAGCAGCTTCGGTCCCGAGCAGTACTTC. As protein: CASSFGPEQYF.